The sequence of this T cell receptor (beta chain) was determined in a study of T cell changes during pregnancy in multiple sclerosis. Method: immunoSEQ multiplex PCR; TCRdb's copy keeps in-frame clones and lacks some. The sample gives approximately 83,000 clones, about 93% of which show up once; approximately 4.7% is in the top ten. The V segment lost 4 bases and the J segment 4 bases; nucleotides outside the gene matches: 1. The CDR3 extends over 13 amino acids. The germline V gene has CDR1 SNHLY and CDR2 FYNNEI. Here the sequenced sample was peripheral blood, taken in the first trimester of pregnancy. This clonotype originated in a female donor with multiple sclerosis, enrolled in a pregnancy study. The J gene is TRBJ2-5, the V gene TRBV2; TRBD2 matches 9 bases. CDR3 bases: TGTGCCAGCAGTGGAGCGGGGGGAGAGACCCAGTACTTC. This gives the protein CASSGAGGETQYF.